Described below is a single T cell receptor (beta chain) sequence and its context. The CDR3 length is 14 residues. Germline lookup yields CDR1 SNHLY and CDR2 FYNNEI. The V gene lost 3 bases and the J gene lost 2 bases, with 9 bases spanning the gap. These data come from a study of blood T cell repertoires in COVID-19. Background on the study: The United States, Italy and Spain supplied acute and convalescent COVID-19 samples. In each case, the material was cDNA or gDNA derived from T cells, B-cell-depleted T cells, or PBMCs.

As processed by the authors: Cell counts per sample came from amplifying reference gene primers. The data were produced by immunoSEQ multiplex PCR, yet TCRdb's version contains in-frame clones alone and is incomplete. V and J calls plus clone size are reproduced from that table; the DNA served to infer D and trimming. Of some 220,000 clones in the sample, around four fifths were seen once. The source is a woman older than 75 with active or convalescent COVID-19. The chain couples TRBV2 to TRBJ2-3, with D possibly TRBD1 on 5 matching bases. The sequencing sample was made of peripheral blood. CDR3 DNA sequence: TGTGCCAGCAGTGAGGGGCACTACACAGATACGCAGTATTTT. This translates into CASSEGHYTDTQYF.